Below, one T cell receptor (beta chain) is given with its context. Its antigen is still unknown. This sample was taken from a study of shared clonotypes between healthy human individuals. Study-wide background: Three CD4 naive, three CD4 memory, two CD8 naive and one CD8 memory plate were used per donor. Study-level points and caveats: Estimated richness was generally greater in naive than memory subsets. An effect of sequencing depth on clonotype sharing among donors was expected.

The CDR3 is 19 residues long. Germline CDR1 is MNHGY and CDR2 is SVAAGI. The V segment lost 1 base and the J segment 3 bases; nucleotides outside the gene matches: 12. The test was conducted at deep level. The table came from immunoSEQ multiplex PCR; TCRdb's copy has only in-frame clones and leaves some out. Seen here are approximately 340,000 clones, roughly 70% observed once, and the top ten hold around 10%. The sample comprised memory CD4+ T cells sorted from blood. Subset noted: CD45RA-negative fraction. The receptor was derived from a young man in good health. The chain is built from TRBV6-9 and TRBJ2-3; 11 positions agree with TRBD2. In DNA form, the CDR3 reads TGTGCCAGCAGTTATTTGGTCGTTTATAGCGGGAGGGCGACAGATACGCAGTATTTT. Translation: CASSYLVVYSGRATDTQYF.